These 6 T cell receptor beta chains came from one sample sequenced in a study of T cell repertoires in cytomegalovirus infection. Using its own MiXCR run on the reads, TCRdb lists one record per CDR3 protein. The table records roughly 760,000 distinct CDR3 sequences, roughly 35% of them present only once. The sample comprised PBMCs. The receptors were sampled from a human donor in good health (CMV status not recorded). Some clones in this sample may be carry-over from other donors' samples.

The CDR3: CASSAGQAVLAKNIQYF. The CDR3 DNA is TGTGCCAGCAGTGCCGGACAGGCTGTTCTAGCCAAAAACATTCAGTACTTC. The V and J genes are TRBV6-1 and TRBJ2-4; 7 bases align to TRBD1. The CDR3 is 17 amino acids. Germline values: CDR1 MNHNS, CDR2 SASEGT. Losses at the gene ends were 4 bases for V and 0 bases for J; bases not matched to a gene: 9.

This clonotype was counted a single time. V is TRBV7-6 and J is TRBJ1-1; perhaps TRBD1 as D (5 bases). Per germline, CDR1 SGHVS and CDR2 FNYEAQ. The CDR3 length is 16 residues. Here the CDR3 reads CAGSLAGGEGSTEAFF. The DNA of the CDR3 is TGTGCTGGCAGCTTAGCGGGTGGAGAGGGGAGCACTGAAGCTTTCTTT.

This clonotype has more than one count but fewer than ten. A much larger clonotype is one base distant, so this may be a read error. This chain connects TRBV7-8 to TRBJ2-5; D unresolved. This CDR3 has 13 amino acids. CDR1 SGHVS and CDR2 FQNEAQ come from the germline V gene. V was trimmed by 0 bases and J by 2 bases, leaving 4 bases between them. CDR3 residues: CASSLAWQETQYF. CDR3 sequence (DNA): TGTGCCAGCAGCTTAGCGTGGCAAGAGACCCAGTACTTC.

The chain joins TRBV5-1 to TRBJ2-7; 9 positions match TRBD1. Trimming removed 7 bases from V and 3 bases from J; junction bases left unmatched: 11. CDR1 and CDR2 from the germline V gene are SGHRS and YFSETQ. This CDR3 has 15 residues. CDR3 sequence reads: CASGQGTGSFYEQYF. The CDR3 nucleotides are TGCGCCAGCGGCCAGGGGACAGGGTCTTTCTACGAGCAGTACTTC.

This clonotype has just a few counts. The chain links TRBV28 to TRBJ2-7; the D call may be TRBD1 or TRBD2 (5 bases each). Per the germline V gene, CDR1 is MDHEN and CDR2 is SYDVKM. V shed 8 bases and J shed 2 bases, with 13 bases lying between them. The CDR3 has 13 residues. CDR3 sequence (DNA): TGTGCCAGCGCCCGGGACGGAACCTACGAGCAGTACTTC. This gives the protein CASARDGTYEQYF. Looking up the rest from reference TRBV28 and TRBJ2-7 gives the full variable domain: DVKVTQSSRYLVKRTGEKVFLECVQDMDHENMFWYRQDPGLGLRLIYFSYDVKMKEKGDIPEGYSVSREKKERFSLILESASTNQTSMYLCASARDGTYEQYFGPGTRLTVT.

This clonotype came up many times. The chain carries TRBV6-1 and TRBJ1-4; D uncertain. The ends were cut back, 2 bases at V and 7 bases at J, with 14 bases in the middle. The CDR3 loop spans 15 amino acids. Germline assignment: CDR1 MNHNS and CDR2 SASEGT. The DNA of the CDR3 is TGTGCCAGCAGTGAACCTATACTTGGGCGTGAAAAACTGTTTTTT. This codes for CASSEPILGREKLFF.